One and the same sample provided the 20 T cell receptor beta chains below, sequenced in a study of T cells in tuberculosis. After thawing and overnight rest, PBMC were stained with GMM-loaded CD1B tetramer, viability dye and anti-CD3 for sorting. CD1B tetramers were loaded with Rhodococcus equi-derived C32 glucose monomycolate. Sequencing used immunoSEQ multiplex PCR; TCRdb keeps in-frame clones, though not all of them. The data show 60,000 or so clones, with 81% seen just once and 9.5% to 15% held by the top ten. The sequencing input was CD1b-GMM tetramer-negative cells sorted from PBMCs. These receptors all stem from an adult woman with latent tuberculosis.

The V gene is TRBV19, the J gene TRBJ1-1, with a weak D call TRBD1 (6 bases). CDR3 length: 15 residues. Trimming shortened V by 3 bases and J by 3 bases, and 14 bases separated the two germline ends. Germline CDR1 is LNHDA and CDR2 is SQIVND (reference sequence). In DNA, the CDR3 is TGTGCCAGTAGTATTTGGACAGTCTCCCACACTGAAGCTTTCTTT. It codes for CASSIWTVSHTEAFF.

The chain employs TRBV6-6 and TRBJ1-1; D not certain. Trimming took 7 bases from V and 2 from J, leaving 11 bases between them. The CDR3 is 13 residues long. Germline V gene sequence: CDR1 MNHNY, CDR2 SVGAGI (reference sequence). The CDR3 DNA sequence: TGTGCCAGCACCGGAGAGCTCAACACTGAAGCTTTCTTT. The encoded protein is CASTGELNTEAFF.

The rearrangement links TRBV5-1 to TRBJ2-7; no firm D call. Per germline, CDR1 SGHRS and CDR2 YFSETQ. The CDR3 is 13 residues long. V lost 5 bases, J lost 0 bases, and 9 bases lay in between. In nucleotides, the CDR3 is TGCGCCAGCAGTTCACTGAACTCCTACGAGCAGTACTTC. This gives the protein CASSSLNSYEQYF.

This chain connects TRBV18 to TRBJ2-2, with 13 nucleotides matching TRBD2. There are 17 residues in the CDR3. Trimming took 8 bases from V and 7 from J; bases not matched to a gene: 13. Germline V gives CDR1 KGHSH, CDR2 LQKENI. CDR3 bases: TGTGCCAGCCTTCCCCGGACTAGCGGGAGTAACGGCGGGGAGCTGTTTTTT. Its protein is CASLPRTSGSNGGELFF.

The chain employs TRBV7-2 and TRBJ2-1; maybe TRBD1 (5 bases). The CDR3 is 13 residues long. Trimming cost V 5 bases and J 6 bases, with 11 bases left between them. The germline V gene encodes CDR1 SGHTA and CDR2 FQGNSA. The CDR3 reads CASSLQGANEQFF. The CDR3 region has the DNA TGTGCCAGCAGCCTCCAAGGGGCCAATGAGCAGTTCTTC. Looking up the rest from reference TRBV7-2 and TRBJ2-1 gives the full variable domain: GAGVSQSPSNKVTEKGKDVELRCDPISGHTALYWYRQSLGQGLEFLIYFQGNSAPDKSGLPSDRFSAERTGGSVSTLTIQRTQQEDSAVYLCASSLQGANEQFFGPGTRLTVL.

The J gene is TRBJ1-2, the V gene TRBV5-4; D is unclear. The germline gives CDR1 SGHNT, CDR2 YYREEE (reference sequence). CDR3 length equals 14 residues. The V end was cut by 1 base, the J end by 5 bases, with 12 bases between. As DNA, the CDR3 is TGTGCCAGCAGCTTGCCAGGTTCGCAATATGGCTACACCTTC. Translated: CASSLPGSQYGYTF.

This clone was counted only a few times. This chain uses TRBV19 with TRBJ1-5; D perhaps matches TRBD1 (6 bases). This CDR3 comprises 13 residues. CDR1 is LNHDA and CDR2 is SQIVND in the germline V gene (reference sequence). V was clipped by 1 base and J by 10 bases, with 11 bases between them. CDR3 DNA sequence: TGTGCCAGTAGTATAGGAACAGGGCCACCCCAGCATTTT. Translated: CASSIGTGPPQHF.

The chain employs TRBV19 and TRBJ2-1, with D perhaps TRBD1 (5 bases). CDR1 LNHDA and CDR2 SQIVND come from the germline V gene (reference sequence). Deletions cut 5 bases from V and 4 bases from J, with 12 bases between. The CDR3 is 14 residues long. CDR3 nucleotides: TGTGCCAGTAGTGGTCGTACAGGTTACAATGAGCAGTTCTTC. Its protein product is CASSGRTGYNEQFF. Based on the CDR3 plus reference TRBV19 and TRBJ2-1, the full variable domain is DGGITQSPKYLFRKEGQNVTLSCEQNLNHDAMYWYRQDPGQGLRLIYYSQIVNDFQKGDIAEGYSVSREKKESFPLTVTSAQKNPTAFYLCASSGRTGYNEQFFGPGTRLTVL.

Of note for this clone: The junction does not match germline at one end; this may be a read error. This chain joins TRBV7-8 and TRBJ2-3, with TRBD1 as a possible D gene (6 bases). The CDR3 is made up of 13 amino acids. Looked up from germline, CDR1 is SGHVS and CDR2 is FQNEAQ. The CDR3 sequence is CASSFNPGTPTIW. In nucleotides, the CDR3 is TGTGCCAGCAGCTTCAACCCGGGGACACCGACCATATGG. The full variable domain, rest sourced from reference TRBV7-8 and TRBJ2-3, is GAGVSQSPRYKVAKRGQDVALRCDPISGHVSLFWYQQALGQGPEFLTYFQNEAQLDKSGLPSDRFFAERPEGSVSTLKIQRTQQEDSAVYLCASSFNPGTPTIWGPGTRLTVL.

The chain joins TRBV28 to TRBJ2-1; 15 nucleotides agree with TRBD2. Germline lookup yields CDR1 MDHEN and CDR2 SYDVKM. The CDR3 sequence is 17 residues long. The V and J ends lost 7 bases and 7 bases, in that order; junction bases with no gene match: 11. The CDR3 is CASILRGGLAGGNEQFF. CDR3 coding DNA: TGTGCCAGCATCCTACGAGGTGGACTAGCGGGGGGGAATGAGCAGTTCTTC.

Written as DNA, the CDR3 is TGTGCCAGCAGCCCTAGCGGTGGCGGGACCGAGCAGTACTTC. It specifies CASSPSGGGTEQYF. The chain couples TRBV7-2 to TRBJ2-7, with 7 bases identical to TRBD2. The CDR3 contains 14 residues. After removal of 5 bases from V and 6 bases from J, the junction contained 10 bases not matched to a gene. Germline-derived CDR1 and CDR2 are SGHTA and FQGNSA.

The V call is TRBV6-4, the J call TRBJ1-1; D possibly corresponds to TRBD1 (5 bases). The CDR3 totals 14 residues. Trimming stripped 2 bases from V and 4 bases from J, with 11 bases between. Per germline, CDR1 MRHNA and CDR2 SNTAGT. This chain's CDR3 is CASSDTDRPTEAFF. The CDR3 bases are TGTGCCAGCAGTGACACCGACAGACCCACTGAAGCTTTCTTT.

This rearrangement joins TRBV29-1 to TRBJ1-1; D perhaps matches TRBD1 (5 bases). Trimming pared 6 bases from V and 4 bases from J, leaving 18 bases between. Germline V CDR1 and CDR2: SQVTM, ANQGSEA. The CDR3 sequence is 14 residues long. The CDR3 is CSVLPGGKGTEAFF. The DNA of the CDR3 is TGCAGCGTCCTTCCGGGGGGGAAGGGCACTGAAGCTTTCTTT.

The chain carries TRBV4-3 and TRBJ2-3; unclear D gene. CDR1 and CDR2 (germline): LGHNA, YSLEER. There are 13 residues in the CDR3. The V and J ends lost 1 base and 6 bases respectively, with 8 bases between them. CDR3 DNA sequence: TGCGCCAGCAGCCAAGGAGTTTCGGATACGCAGTATTTT. Residues: CASSQGVSDTQYF.

A single count supports this clone. The chain uses TRBV28 and TRBJ1-2; tentative D call: TRBD1 (6 bases). The CDR3 runs 12 residues. Germline V gene sequence: CDR1 MDHEN, CDR2 SYDVKM. Deletions cut 3 bases from V and 7 bases from J, with 9 bases between. The CDR3 loop is CASSFLGGGYTF. CDR3 sequence (DNA): TGTGCCAGCAGTTTTCTAGGGGGTGGCTACACCTTC.

The gene calls are TRBV5-1 and TRBJ2-5; the D gene is possibly TRBD2 (6 bases). The V and J ends lost 5 bases and 7 bases respectively, with 18 bases between them. The CDR3 contains 14 residues. Per the germline V gene, CDR1 is SGHRS and CDR2 is YFSETQ. The CDR3 coding sequence is TGCGCCAGCAGGCTAGCGTCCAATTCCGGGACCCAGTACTTC. Translating gives CASRLASNSGTQYF.

This chain joins TRBV5-1 and TRBJ2-5; TRBD1 is a possible D gene (6 bases). The length of the CDR3 is 15 residues. V was trimmed by 5 bases and J by 5 bases, leaving 19 bases between them. The germline CDR1 and CDR2 sequences are SGHRS and YFSETQ. The CDR3 loop is CASRFLGQGKETQYF. The CDR3 DNA sequence: TGCGCCAGCAGGTTCCTTGGGCAGGGGAAGGAGACCCAGTACTTC.

The chain uses TRBV4-1 and TRBJ2-1; 10 bases fit TRBD2. This CDR3 has 16 residues. V shed 2 bases and J 4 bases; nucleotides not matched to a gene: 5. Germline V gene sequence: CDR1 MGHRA, CDR2 YSYEKL. DNA for the CDR3: TGCGCCAGCAGCCAACTGGGACTAGCGATGTACAATGAGCAGTTCTTC. Translation: CASSQLGLAMYNEQFF.

CDR3 coding DNA: TGTGCCAGCATTAAAGGGAGGACTAATGAAAAACTGTTTTTT. Amino acids: CASIKGRTNEKLFF. The chain employs TRBV2 and TRBJ1-4; D unresolved. This CDR3 is built from 14 residues. Trimming removed 7 bases from V and 2 bases from J, with 11 bases in between. Germline V gene lookup returns CDR1 SNHLY and CDR2 FYNNEI.

The rearrangement uses TRBV7-9 and TRBJ2-1, with 10 bases lining up with TRBD2. This CDR3 comprises 18 residues. Germline V gene data show CDR1 as SEHNR and CDR2 as FQNEAQ (reference sequence). V lost 5 bases to trimming and J lost 0 bases; unmatched junction nucleotides: 10. The CDR3 nucleotides read TGTGCCAGCAGCCCGGGACTAGCGCACCCGAGCTCCTACAATGAGCAGTTCTTC. This gives the protein CASSPGLAHPSSYNEQFF.